The clone carrying this T cell receptor beta chain has a count of ten or more. This record belongs to a study of blood T cells in healthy people across ages. A J-beta primer mix and a sample-barcoded 5' primer were used in a second PCR of roughly 6 to 11 cycles. In TCRdb, the 5' RACE reads were re-called with MiXCR into one record per CDR3 protein. Here the sample spans roughly 800,000 distinct CDR3 sequences, about 62% being singletons. Sequencing was carried out using blood. The source of this sequence is a young man in good health.

The CDR3 DNA follows: TGCAGTGCCAAGAGCCAGGGAAGTTCCTACGAGCAGTACTTC. Translated: CSAKSQGSSYEQYF. The chain joins TRBV20-1 to TRBJ2-7; D is possibly TRBD1 (5 bases). This CDR3 contains 14 residues. V was trimmed by 6 bases and J by 1 base, leaving 16 bases between them. Germline V lookup: CDR1 DFQATT, CDR2 SNEGSKA (reference sequence).